This T cell receptor (beta chain) was captured in a study of CD8+CD57+ T cells in acquired aplastic anemia. The overall study: Yields of DNA that came from sorted CD4+ and CD8+ cells averaged approximately 3.5 ug. Study-level findings and limits: Patients versus controls showed no significant CD8+ Simpson's diversity difference. Between patients and controls, around 30 CD8+ CDR3 sequences were found in common.

Concerning this clonotype: Its specificity is unknown.

The template for TCR beta VDJ and CDR3 sequence profiling was genomic DNA. Each CDR3 protein is one row after TCRdb ran MiXCR on the reads. The sample yields 250,000 or so distinct CDR3 sequences, around half seen once. The patients chosen for sequencing had shown expansion of CD8+CD57+ cells (detected by flow cytometry). When blood sampling took place, the patients had received no therapy. This TCR was recovered from a human donor with aplastic anemia. Sequencing was done on a sample of sorted CD4+, CD8+, or CD8+CD57+ T cells (not recorded which) from PBMCs.

CDR3 amino acids: CSVEGSGRTSGEQFF. CDR3 bases: TGCAGCGTAGAGGGTAGCGGGAGGACTAGCGGAGAGCAGTTCTTC. The genes are TRBV29-1 and TRBJ2-1, with 10 bases aligning to TRBD2. The CDR3 totals 15 residues. Germline V gene data show CDR1 as SQVTM and CDR2 as ANQGSEA. With 6 bases clipped from V and 10 bases from J, the junction kept 15 bases outside the gene matches.